This record covers a single T cell receptor (beta chain). Antigen: not known. The source of the sample is a study of T cell responses to AZD1222 COVID-19 vaccine. Across the whole study: Pooled samples include second doses given at about 4 or 12 weeks. Regarding the study as a whole: Possibly, clonal diversity was underestimated; donors were largely white British and included more females.

The method was immunoSEQ multiplex PCR; TCRdb's version includes in-frame clones alone and lacks a portion of them. The sample has around 150,000 clones; approximately 84% are singletons. Germline loops: CDR1 SGHKS, CDR2 YYEKEE (reference sequence). The CDR3 contains 15 residues. Unmatched junction bases numbered 4, after V lost 1 base and J lost 3 bases. This sequence joins TRBV5-5 and TRBJ1-5; 7 nucleotides match TRBD1. This specimen consisted of peripheral blood, obtained on day 0 of AZD1222 vaccination. The TCR comes from an adult in good health. CDR3 protein: CASSLREGANQPQHF. The CDR3, as DNA: TGTGCCAGCAGCTTGAGGGAGGGGGCCAATCAGCCCCAGCATTTT.